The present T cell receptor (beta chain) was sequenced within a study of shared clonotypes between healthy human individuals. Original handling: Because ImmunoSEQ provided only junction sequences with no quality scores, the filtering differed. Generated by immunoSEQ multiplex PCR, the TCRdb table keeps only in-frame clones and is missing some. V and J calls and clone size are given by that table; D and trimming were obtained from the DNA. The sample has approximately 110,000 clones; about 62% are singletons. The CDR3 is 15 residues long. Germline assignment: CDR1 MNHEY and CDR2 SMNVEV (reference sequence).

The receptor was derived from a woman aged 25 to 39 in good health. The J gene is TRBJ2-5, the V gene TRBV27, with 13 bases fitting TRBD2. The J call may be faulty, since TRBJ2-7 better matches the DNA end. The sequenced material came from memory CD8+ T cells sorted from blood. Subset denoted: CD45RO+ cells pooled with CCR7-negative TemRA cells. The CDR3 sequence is CASRTSGSLYNEQYF. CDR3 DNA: TGTGCCAGCCGGACTAGCGGGAGTTTATATAACGAGCAGTACTTC.